The 3 T cell receptor beta chains below all came from one sample that was sequenced in a study of CD8 T cells in ankylosing spondylitis. MiXCR was run by TCRdb on the 5' RACE reads, yielding one entry per CDR3 protein. The sample holds around 150,000 distinct CDR3 sequences, around 19% seen once. Sequences were obtained from blood, either unsorted or a sorted T cell fraction (not recorded which). These receptors were obtained from a male donor with ankylosing spondylitis or in good health (not recorded which).

This clonotype was counted only a few times. The chain couples TRBV5-1 to TRBJ2-7, with TRBD1 matching 7 bases. V was clipped by 4 bases and J by 4 bases; unmatched bases: 14. Germline CDR1 SGHRS, CDR2 YFSETQ. This CDR3 has 16 residues. This CDR3 is CASSHGLTGLGYEQYF. In nucleotides, the CDR3 is TGCGCCAGCAGCCACGGCCTGACAGGGTTAGGGTACGAGCAGTACTTC. The full variable domain, rest sourced from reference TRBV5-1 and TRBJ2-7, is KAGVTQTPRYLIKTRGQQVTLSCSPISGHRSVSWYQQTPGQGLQFLFEYFSETQRNKGNFPGRFSGRQFSNSRSEMNVSTLELGDSALYLCASSHGLTGLGYEQYFGPGTRLTVT.

Comment on this clonotype: Mismatch with germline at one junction end may stem from a read error. The CDR3: CSVRIQGNYAYTF. CDR3 nucleotide sequence: TGCAGTGTCCGGATACAGGGGAACTATGCCTACACCTTC. The V gene is TRBV20-1, the J gene TRBJ1-2; TRBD1 matches 7 bases. This CDR3 is built from 13 residues. Germline lookup yields CDR1 DFQATT and CDR2 SNEGSKA (reference sequence).

This clonotype showed up just a few times. This chain uses TRBV3-1 with TRBJ2-6; 10 bases line up with TRBD1. CDR3 length: 19 amino acids. The germline V gene has CDR1 LGHDT and CDR2 YNNKEL (reference sequence). The trim removed 5 bases at V and 0 bases at J, leaving 10 bases unmatched. CDR3 nucleotides: TGTGCCAGCAGCGGGCCCGGGGACAGGGGTTTCTCTGGGGCCAACGTCCTGACTTTC. Its translation: CASSGPGDRGFSGANVLTF.